The clone carrying this T cell receptor (beta chain) was counted once. V was trimmed by 1 base and J by 0 bases, leaving 10 bases between them. The length of the CDR3 is 17 residues. CDR1 and CDR2 from the germline V gene are SGHTA and FQGNSA. The data are from a study of control samples from healthy donors and cancer patients. Profiling relied on immunoSEQ multiplex PCR, and the TCRdb table lists in-frame clones only, not all of them. This table holds 130,000 to 150,000 clones, 91% found once. The chain carries TRBV7-2 and TRBJ1-6, with D tentatively TRBD1 (6 bases). Specimen: blood. The receptor was derived from a man younger than 45 in good health. The DNA for the CDR3 is TGTGCCAGCAGCTTAGGGGACACTCCCTCCTATAATTCACCCCTCCACTTT. Encoded protein: CASSLGDTPSYNSPLHF.